These 4 T cell receptor beta chains originate from one sample sequenced in a study of CD8 T cells in Susac syndrome. After extraction with the RNeasy kit, 0.5 to 1 ug of the RNA was reverse transcribed using random hexamers. TCRdb used MiXCR to reprocess the immunoSEQ multiplex PCR reads, holding one entry per CDR3 protein. The table lists 15,000 to 20,000 distinct CDR3 sequences, 85% to 95% of them singletons. Input material: CD8+ T cells from PBMCs. These receptors were collected from a human donor in good health.

V is TRBV7-9 and J is TRBJ2-1, with D maybe TRBD2 (5 bases). The CDR3 is 13 amino acids. Trimming took off 5 bases at V and 8 bases at J, with 13 bases between the two ends. CDR1 SEHNR and CDR2 FQNEAQ come from the germline V gene (reference sequence). The CDR3 region is CASSQHTSHEQFF. CDR3 in DNA: TGTGCCAGCAGCCAGCACACTAGTCATGAGCAGTTCTTC.

The genes are TRBV20-1 and TRBJ2-1, with TRBD2 matching over 8 bases. CDR3 length: 16 amino acids. The V gene end was trimmed by 2 bases and the J gene end by 2 bases; junction bases not matched to a gene: 8. CDR1 and CDR2 (germline): DFQATT, SNEGSKA (reference sequence). DNA of the CDR3: TGCAGTGCTAGACCCGAACTAGCGGCTACCTACAATGAGCAGTTCTTC. Amino acid sequence: CSARPELAATYNEQFF.

J is TRBJ2-1 and V is TRBV28; D gene unclear. The V gene lost 1 base and the J gene lost 0 bases, with 7 bases spanning the gap. The germline gives CDR1 MDHEN, CDR2 SYDVKM. The CDR3 is 15 residues long. The CDR3 reads CASSLLESSYNEQFF. The CDR3 bases are TGTGCCAGCAGTTTATTAGAAAGCTCCTACAATGAGCAGTTCTTC.

The chain has TRBV6-5 and TRBJ1-4; D is possibly TRBD1 (5 bases). Germline values: CDR1 MNHEY, CDR2 SVGAGI. The CDR3 is 12 residues long. V lost 2 bases to trimming and J lost 8 bases, with 6 bases between them. The CDR3 nucleotides read TGTGCCAGCAGTTACAAGGGGGAAAAACTGTTTTTT. Protein product: CASSYKGEKLFF.